Listed below are T cell receptor beta chains from one sample, sequenced in a study of blood T cell repertoires in COVID-19. Clones were read by immunoSEQ multiplex PCR, and TCRdb kept only the in-frame ones, dropping some. The repertoire holds under 150,000 clones, roughly three quarters seen once, with about a fifth in the top ten. The sequenced sample was peripheral blood. Every receptor here comes from an elderly man with acute or convalescent COVID-19. Each CDR3 is given with its conserved first and last residue. A D gene is named only where the DNA matches it firmly. For some rows the clone size is stated as once, few or many, or as a class when expanded; others skip it.

NA NA TRBJ1-6 TRBV6-5 TGTGCCAGCAGATCCCGGGACAATGATTCACCCCTCCACTTT CASRSRDNDSPLHF
once NA TRBJ1-5 TRBV6-5 TGTGCCAGCAGCGCCACAGGGTTCAATCAGCCCCAGCATTTT CASSATGFNQPQHF
few TRBD1 TRBJ2-1 TRBV9 TGTGCCAGCAGCGCAGGCACAGGGGGATACAATGAGCAGTTCTTC CASSAGTGGYNEQFF
NA TRBD2 TRBJ2-7 TRBV7-8 TGTGCCAGCAGCCCCCCGGTTAGCGGGGGGGCCTACGAGCAGTACTTC CASSPPVSGGAYEQYF
NA NA TRBJ2-1 TRBV7-2 TGTGCCAGCAGCCCGACAGGACCCTCCTACAATGAGCAGTTCTTC CASSPTGPSYNEQFF
NA NA TRBJ1-2 TRBV9 TGTGCCAGCCAAAGCCCGGTTCTTTGGGCCTATGGCTACACCTTC CASQSPVLWAYGYTF
NA TRBD2 TRBJ2-2 TRBV6-5 TGTGCCAGCAGCCCGCTAGCGGCGAACACCGGGGAGCTGTTTTTT CASSPLAANTGELFF
few TRBD1 TRBJ1-1 TRBV6-6 TGTGCCAGCAGTCGGCCGGGACAGGGGGCCCCTGAAGCTTTCTTT CASSRPGQGAPEAFF
NA TRBD2 TRBJ2-1 TRBV29-1 TGCAGCGTTAATCTGGGGGGGGATGAGCAGTTCTTC CSVNLGGDEQFF
NA NA TRBJ2-2 TRBV2 TGTGCCACCCCCCCACGGGGGAAGAACACCGGGGAGCTGTTTTTT CATPPRGKNTGELFF
NA NA TRBJ2-2 TRBV7-2 TGTGCCAGCAGCTTACGTTACCTGGTTAGGGAGAAAAGCACCGGGGAGCTGTTTTTT CASSLRYLVREKSTGELFF
NA TRBD2 TRBJ2-1 TRBV20-1 TGCAGTGCTAGTAGGTCGGCTAGCGGGGGCGCTGAGCAGTTCTTC CSASRSASGGAEQFF
NA NA TRBJ2-1 TRBV12-5 TGTGCTAGTGGTTTGCCCTCGGGGGAAAGCAATGAGCAGTTCTTC CASGLPSGESNEQFF
NA TRBD1 TRBJ2-5 TRBV18 TGTGCCAGCTCACCACCGGGACAGGGGAAGAAGACCCAGTACTTC CASSPPGQGKKTQYF
NA TRBD1 TRBJ2-7 TRBV5-1 TGCGCCAGCAGCTCCGGACAGGGGGCAGGCGAGCAGTACTTC CASSSGQGAGEQYF
NA TRBD2 TRBJ2-5 TRBV5-1 TGCGCCCGCAGCTTGGCCAGGCGGGGGGGGGAGACCCAGTACTTC CARSLARRGGETQYF
NA NA TRBJ2-1 TRBV25-1 TGTGCCAGCAGTGAAAGTGGGAGAGACCAAGGGTTCTTC CASSESGRDQGFF
NA TRBD1 TRBJ1-2 TRBV3-1/TRBV3-2 TGTGCCAGCAGCCTGACAGGGGGCCAGGGTGGCTACACCTTC CASSLTGGQGGYTF
once TRBD2 TRBJ2-2 TRBV19 TGTGCCAGTAGTCGACCCCCCAAAGGACTAGCGGGGGGAATGGTATTGTCCGGGGAGCTGTTTTTT CASSRPPKGLAGGMVLSGELFF
NA TRBD2 TRBJ2-7 TRBV7-9 TGTGCCAGCAGCAGCGGGGGCGACGAGCAGTACTTC CASSSGGDEQYF
NA TRBD1 TRBJ1-1 TRBV15 TGTGCCACCAGCAGTCCCCGACAGGGGCGGACTGAAGCTTTCTTT CATSSPRQGRTEAFF
NA NA TRBJ2-3 TRBV12-3/TRBV12-4 TGTGCCAGCCGTCAGGGGACAGATACGCAGTATTTT CASRQGTDTQYF